Listed below are T cell receptor beta chains from one sample, sequenced in a study of vaccination and CD4 T cells after COVID-19. In TCRdb, the PCR reads were re-called with MiXCR into one record per CDR3 protein. The top ten hold roughly 20% of the sample, which has 15,000 to 20,000 distinct CDR3 sequences, roughly 56% seen once. Antigens for these TCRs are unknown. The source was CD4+ T cells from blood, cultured in vitro, collected about 7 months after SARS-CoV-2 vaccination. Receptor source: a human donor who had recovered from COVID-19. CDR3s include the opening cysteine and the closing phenylalanine or tryptophan. A D gene is named only where the DNA matches it firmly. Expanded clones get a size class; other rows say once, few or many, or leave the size out.

TRBJ2-6 TRBD2 TRBV7-8 few CASSGRLGLAGDSGANVLTF TGTGCCAGCAGCGGACGACTGGGACTAGCGGGAGACTCTGGGGCCAACGTCCTGACTTTC
TRBJ2-5 TRBD2 TRBV20-1 . CSAQGLAGRGETQYF TGCAGTGCCCAAGGACTAGCGGGACGGGGAGAGACCCAGTACTTC
TRBJ1-1 . TRBV19 few CASSERAYTEAFF TGTGCCAGTAGCGAGCGGGCGTACACTGAAGCTTTCTTT
TRBJ2-5 . TRBV5-4 . CASSPKVQTKETQYF TGTGCCAGCAGCCCGAAGGTACAGACTAAAGAGACCCAGTACTTC
TRBJ1-5 . TRBV18 once CASSPPGDQPQHF TGTGCCAGCTCACCGCCAGGTGATCAGCCCCAGCATTTT
TRBJ1-6 TRBD1 TRBV4-3 once CASSQRQGRYNSPLHF TGCGCCAGCAGCCAAAGACAGGGACGCTATAATTCACCCCTCCACTTT
TRBJ2-1 . TRBV20-1 few CSADKRLVDEQFF TGCAGTGCCGACAAACGACTAGTCGATGAGCAGTTCTTC
TRBJ2-4 . TRBV20-1 few CSARWLTKNIQYF TGCAGTGCTAGATGGTTAACCAAAAACATTCAGTACTTC
TRBJ2-3 . TRBV28 . CASPPSRVRGADTQYF TGTGCCAGCCCCCCGTCCCGGGTCAGGGGGGCAGATACGCAGTATTTT
TRBJ1-1 . TRBV2 few CASSNRVAGTDTEAFF TGTGCCAGCAGTAACAGGGTTGCCGGAACGGACACTGAAGCTTTCTTT
TRBJ1-5 TRBD1 TRBV19 . CASSLLDRVNQPQHF TGTGCCAGTAGTCTATTAGACAGGGTCAATCAGCCCCAGCATTTT
TRBJ1-1 . TRBV2 . CASRGVAPNTEAFF TGTGCCAGCAGGGGGGTGGCGCCGAACACTGAAGCTTTCTTT
TRBJ1-2 . TRBV5-4 medium-sized CASSLSLPDGYTF TGTGCCAGCAGCTTGTCCCTACCGGATGGCTACACCTTC
TRBJ1-2 TRBD1 TRBV12-3/TRBV12-4 . CASRQTGYYGYTF TGTGCCAGCAGGCAGACAGGGTACTATGGCTACACCTTC
TRBJ2-1 . TRBV15 few CATSRDPANNEQFF TGTGCCACCAGCAGGGACCCAGCGAACAATGAGCAGTTCTTC
TRBJ2-5 TRBD2 TRBV7-9 . CASSALGLGEGYQETQYF TGTGCCAGCAGCGCCCTCGGGTTGGGGGAGGGATACCAAGAGACCCAGTACTTC
TRBJ2-3 . TRBV7-6 few CASSLGFSRTSTDTQYF TGTGCCAGCAGCTTAGGTTTTAGCAGGACTAGCACAGATACGCAGTATTTT
TRBJ2-7 TRBD2 TRBV20-1 . CSARVTSDFYEQYF TGCAGTGCTAGGGTGACTAGCGACTTTTACGAGCAGTACTTC
TRBJ1-2 . TRBV2 . CASSFIGIANYGYTF TGTGCCAGCAGCTTTATAGGGATCGCTAACTATGGCTACACCTTC
TRBJ2-1 TRBD2 TRBV20-1 . CSASIAGGDEQFF TGCAGTGCTAGTATAGCGGGAGGAGATGAGCAGTTCTTC
TRBJ2-2 . TRBV7-3 . CASSARRGTGELFF TGTGCCAGCAGCGCAAGAAGGGGGACCGGGGAGCTGTTTTTT
TRBJ2-3 TRBD2 TRBV7-2 few CASRKKLAAAQTQYF TGTGCCAGCAGAAAGAAACTAGCGGCCGCCCAGACGCAGTATTTT
TRBJ2-1 TRBD2 TRBV7-3 few CASSSSTGTSRNEQFF TGTGCCAGCAGCTCCTCTACCGGGACTAGTAGGAATGAGCAGTTCTTC
TRBJ2-1 . TRBV11-3 . CASRNHGRSSYNEQFF TGTGCCAGCAGAAACCACGGCAGGAGTTCCTACAATGAGCAGTTCTTC
TRBJ1-6 TRBD1 TRBV6-1 . CASKLSWDRGRSPLHF TGTGCCAGCAAGCTCAGTTGGGACAGGGGAAGGTCACCCCTCCACTTT
TRBJ2-1 . TRBV7-9 . CASSLRVLGSNEQFF TGTGCCAGCAGCTTAAGGGTCCTCGGGAGTAATGAGCAGTTCTTC
TRBJ1-1 . TRBV27 few CASSLSENTEAFF TGTGCCAGCAGTTTATCAGAGAACACTGAAGCTTTCTTT
TRBJ2-3 . TRBV7-2 few CASRKGATWGDTQYF TGTGCCAGCCGGAAGGGAGCAACGTGGGGGGATACGCAGTATTTT
TRBJ2-7 . TRBV6-5 . CASSYSTGEQYF TGTGCCAGCAGTTACTCGACGGGCGAGCAGTACTTC
TRBJ2-1 TRBD2 TRBV15 few CATSRGLAGGLLNEQFF TGTGCCACCAGCAGAGGACTAGCGGGGGGTTTACTCAATGAGCAGTTCTTC
TRBJ2-2 . TRBV12-3/TRBV12-4 medium-sized CASTRTGRNTGELFF TGTGCCAGCACCCGAACCGGACGGAACACCGGGGAGCTGTTTTTT
TRBJ2-7 TRBD1 TRBV19 . CASRQTGFIEEQYF TGTGCCAGTAGACAGACAGGGTTCATCGAGGAGCAGTACTTC